This T cell receptor (beta chain) emerged from a study of CDR3 diversity in severe acne. TCRdb used MiXCR to reprocess the PCR reads, holding one entry per CDR3 protein. The sample lists 85,000 to 120,000 distinct CDR3 sequences, roughly 51% occurring once. Specimen: blood. The clonotype comes from a male donor with acne.

The CDR3 spells CASSRTTGRESSYSYNEQFF. The CDR3, as DNA: TGCGCCAGCAGTCGTACTACAGGGCGGGAGTCCTCCTACTCCTACAATGAGCAGTTCTTC. The chain recombines TRBV10-1 with TRBJ2-1, with a weak D call TRBD2 (7 bases). Germline V gives CDR1 WNHNN, CDR2 SYGVQD (reference sequence). The CDR3 is 20 amino acids. V lost 5 bases and J 0 bases, leaving 26 bases between the germline ends.